This T cell receptor beta chain was sequenced during a study of PD-L1 blockade in urothelial cancer. On the study more broadly: Patients began atezolizumab, 1,200 mg intravenously every 3 weeks, in the mid-2010s.

This table comes from immunoSEQ multiplex PCR, and its TCRdb copy is limited to in-frame clones, with some not included. The sample carries 35,000 to 50,000 clones, 80% recorded once. The sample's time point: pretreatment peripheral blood. For each patient, 1 to 8 samples were obtained, pretreatment and on-treatment. The CDR3 length is 13 residues. V lost 4 bases, J lost 7 bases, and 11 bases lay in between. The germline CDR1 and CDR2 sequences are SGHDT and YYEEEE. This clone was picked up a small number of times. The chain joins TRBV5-6 to TRBJ2-2, with D uncertain. Source: PBMCs, taken around atezolizumab (anti-PD-L1) treatment. This TCR derives from a man in his 60s with urothelial cancer. The CDR3 sequence is CASSLAGFGELFF. Here the CDR3 DNA reads TGTGCCAGCAGCCTGGCCGGTTTCGGGGAGCTGTTTTTT.